The rows below give T cell receptor beta chains drawn from one sample of a study of OX40 agonist ivuxolimab in advanced cancers. Assay used: immunoSEQ multiplex PCR; TCRdb lists only in-frame clones, some missing. This repertoire shows about 55,000 clones, roughly 90% found once; its top ten account for roughly 7%. This material consisted of CD4+ or CD8+ T cells sorted from blood, taken in a trial of the OX40 agonist ivuxolimab. The receptor set was obtained from an adult with an advanced solid tumor such as melanoma, head and neck, liver or kidney cancer. Both conserved end residues are part of each CDR3. Fields, in order: V gene, D gene, clone size, J gene, CDR3 DNA, CDR3 protein. D genes are given only for firm matches. The size field is filled for only some rows; it gives once, few, many or a size class.

v_call: TRBV5-1; d_call: -; clone_size: -; j_call: TRBJ2-7; cdr3_nt: TGCGCCAGCAGCTTAATAGCAGGTACCCACGAGCAGTACTTC; cdr3_aa: CASSLIAGTHEQYF
v_call: TRBV28; d_call: -; clone_size: -; j_call: TRBJ2-4; cdr3_nt: TGTGCCAGTTGGACCGATCGGGCCAAAAACATTCAGTACTTC; cdr3_aa: CASWTDRAKNIQYF
v_call: TRBV18; d_call: -; clone_size: once; j_call: TRBJ1-1; cdr3_nt: TGTGCCAGCTCACCACCGATGGGGTTTGAAGCTTTCTTT; cdr3_aa: CASSPPMGFEAFF
v_call: TRBV12-2; d_call: -; clone_size: -; j_call: TRBJ2-1; cdr3_nt: TGTGCAAGTCGCTTAGATGGGAGGTCGGGACTAGCGGGAATACGCTCCTACAATGAGCAGTTCTTC; cdr3_aa: CASRLDGRSGLAGIRSYNEQFF
v_call: TRBV5-1; d_call: TRBD2; clone_size: -; j_call: TRBJ2-7; cdr3_nt: TGCGCCAGCAGCTACAACGGGAGGGAGAACGAACAGTACTTC; cdr3_aa: CASSYNGRENEQYF
v_call: TRBV4-2; d_call: -; clone_size: -; j_call: TRBJ2-2; cdr3_nt: TGTGCCAGCAGCCGCACAGGGAACGGGGAGCTGTTTTTT; cdr3_aa: CASSRTGNGELFF
v_call: TRBV5-1; d_call: -; clone_size: -; j_call: TRBJ1-5; cdr3_nt: TGCGCCAGCAGATTTCAGGAGGGTCAGCCCCAGCATTTT; cdr3_aa: CASRFQEGQPQHF
v_call: TRBV5-1; d_call: TRBD2; clone_size: -; j_call: TRBJ2-1; cdr3_nt: TGCGCCAGCACCGCGCTACTAGCGGGAGGGTATAATGAGCAGTTCTTC; cdr3_aa: CASTALLAGGYNEQFF
v_call: TRBV15; d_call: -; clone_size: -; j_call: TRBJ2-1; cdr3_nt: TGTGCCACCAGCAGTAGTACCGGGTCCGTATACAATGAGCAGTTCTTC; cdr3_aa: CATSSSTGSVYNEQFF
v_call: TRBV28; d_call: -; clone_size: -; j_call: TRBJ2-7; cdr3_nt: TGTGCCAGCAGGAGTCGTGGGTCCTACGAGCAGTACTTC; cdr3_aa: CASRSRGSYEQYF
v_call: TRBV7-2; d_call: TRBD1; clone_size: -; j_call: TRBJ1-3; cdr3_nt: TGTGCCAGCAGCTCACAGGGGCTGAGCTCTGGAAACACCATATATTTT; cdr3_aa: CASSSQGLSSGNTIYF
v_call: TRBV9; d_call: -; clone_size: -; j_call: TRBJ2-2; cdr3_nt: TGTGCCAGCAGCAAGAACACCGGGGAGCTGTTTTTT; cdr3_aa: CASSKNTGELFF
v_call: TRBV2; d_call: -; clone_size: -; j_call: TRBJ2-7; cdr3_nt: TGTGCCAGCAGGGGGGGTAGCGGACCCTACGAGCAGTACTTC; cdr3_aa: CASRGGSGPYEQYF
v_call: TRBV21-1; d_call: -; clone_size: -; j_call: TRBJ1-2; cdr3_nt: TGTGCCAGCAGCAAAGCGGGACAGGTTAATCCATGGAATGGCTACACCTTC; cdr3_aa: CASSKAGQVNPWNGYTF
v_call: TRBV30; d_call: -; clone_size: few; j_call: TRBJ2-7; cdr3_nt: TGTGCCTGGAGATCGGGCTATACCTACGAGCAGTACTTC; cdr3_aa: CAWRSGYTYEQYF
v_call: TRBV2; d_call: -; clone_size: -; j_call: TRBJ2-1; cdr3_nt: TGTGCCAGCAGGTATAATGAGCAGTTCTTC; cdr3_aa: CASRYNEQFF
v_call: TRBV19; d_call: -; clone_size: -; j_call: TRBJ1-1; cdr3_nt: TGTGCCAGTAGTATTTCGAGTGTGGGGAATTCCATGAACACTGAAGCTTTCTTT; cdr3_aa: CASSISSVGNSMNTEAFF
v_call: TRBV18; d_call: -; clone_size: -; j_call: TRBJ2-5; cdr3_nt: TGTGCCAGCTCACCAGAGGGGGGAATCCAAGAGACCCAGTACTTC; cdr3_aa: CASSPEGGIQETQYF
v_call: TRBV25-1; d_call: -; clone_size: -; j_call: TRBJ1-2; cdr3_nt: TGTGCCAGCAGTGAACAAAACCGGGACGGGCTTGGCTACACCTTC; cdr3_aa: CASSEQNRDGLGYTF
v_call: TRBV28; d_call: TRBD2; clone_size: -; j_call: TRBJ2-3; cdr3_nt: TGTGCCGGGAGAGCGGGAGGGTCAGATACGCAGTATTTT; cdr3_aa: CAGRAGGSDTQYF
v_call: TRBV19; d_call: -; clone_size: -; j_call: TRBJ2-2; cdr3_nt: TGTGCCAGTAGGGTTTTCAACACCGGGGAGCTGTTTTTT; cdr3_aa: CASRVFNTGELFF
v_call: TRBV6-5; d_call: TRBD1; clone_size: -; j_call: TRBJ1-2; cdr3_nt: TGTGCCAGCAGTTCTTGGACAGGCCCTAACTATGGCTACACCTTC; cdr3_aa: CASSSWTGPNYGYTF
v_call: TRBV16; d_call: -; clone_size: -; j_call: TRBJ1-4; cdr3_nt: TGTGCCAGCAGCCAATATGGAGCAGGGGCGGAAAAACTGTTTTTT; cdr3_aa: CASSQYGAGAEKLFF
v_call: TRBV7-9; d_call: -; clone_size: -; j_call: TRBJ1-6; cdr3_nt: TGTGTCAGCAGCTTGGGGTCGTGGAATTCACCCCTCCACTTT; cdr3_aa: CVSSLGSWNSPLHF
v_call: TRBV27; d_call: -; clone_size: -; j_call: TRBJ2-3; cdr3_nt: TGTGCCAGTTCCCTAGGTCTATGGGGGGATACGCAGTATTTT; cdr3_aa: CASSLGLWGDTQYF
v_call: TRBV10-2; d_call: -; clone_size: -; j_call: TRBJ1-2; cdr3_nt: TGCGCCAGCAGGGAGACGGCTGGGGGTGGCTACACCTTC; cdr3_aa: CASRETAGGGYTF
v_call: TRBV5-1; d_call: -; clone_size: -; j_call: TRBJ2-1; cdr3_nt: TGCGCCAGCAGCTGGGACTGGACATACAATGAGCAGTTCTTC; cdr3_aa: CASSWDWTYNEQFF
v_call: TRBV27; d_call: -; clone_size: -; j_call: TRBJ2-3; cdr3_nt: TGTGCCAGTAGGGGGTATCGGCGTGGGGATACGCAGTATTTT; cdr3_aa: CASRGYRRGDTQYF
v_call: TRBV5-1; d_call: -; clone_size: -; j_call: TRBJ2-5; cdr3_nt: TGCGCCAGCAGCTTGGGGACTTCCTCCTCGGAGACCCAGTACTTC; cdr3_aa: CASSLGTSSSETQYF
v_call: TRBV19; d_call: -; clone_size: -; j_call: TRBJ1-4; cdr3_nt: TGTGCCAGTAGTTCTTTGATACTTGAAAAACTGTTTTTT; cdr3_aa: CASSSLILEKLFF
v_call: TRBV11-2; d_call: TRBD2; clone_size: -; j_call: TRBJ2-1; cdr3_nt: TGTGCCAGCAGCTCCGGACTAGCGGGAGGTCTGAATGAGCAGTTCTTC; cdr3_aa: CASSSGLAGGLNEQFF
v_call: TRBV19; d_call: -; clone_size: -; j_call: TRBJ2-7; cdr3_nt: TGTGCCAGTGGACGGCGGTCCTCCTACGAGCAGTACTTC; cdr3_aa: CASGRRSSYEQYF
v_call: TRBV18; d_call: -; clone_size: -; j_call: TRBJ2-5; cdr3_nt: TGTGCCAGCTCACCACCAGGCGGGTGGGAGACCCAGTACTTC; cdr3_aa: CASSPPGGWETQYF
v_call: TRBV2; d_call: -; clone_size: -; j_call: TRBJ2-3; cdr3_nt: TGTGCCAGCAGTGAAATCCCTCTCCTCCTCACAGATACGCAGTATTTT; cdr3_aa: CASSEIPLLLTDTQYF
v_call: TRBV9; d_call: TRBD2; clone_size: -; j_call: TRBJ2-1; cdr3_nt: TGTGCCAGCAGCGTAGGAGTAGCGGGAGTTGCTGAGCAGTTCTTC; cdr3_aa: CASSVGVAGVAEQFF
v_call: TRBV5-1; d_call: -; clone_size: -; j_call: TRBJ1-5; cdr3_nt: TGCGCCAGCAGCTTGGGGGCAGAGGGAAATCAGCCCCAGCATTTT; cdr3_aa: CASSLGAEGNQPQHF
v_call: TRBV5-1; d_call: TRBD1; clone_size: -; j_call: TRBJ2-7; cdr3_nt: TGCGCCAGCAGCTTGCGGACAGGGAAGACCTACGAGCAGTACTTC; cdr3_aa: CASSLRTGKTYEQYF
v_call: TRBV11-2; d_call: TRBD2; clone_size: -; j_call: TRBJ2-2; cdr3_nt: TGTGCCAGCAGCCTCCGGGCGGGAGGGCCGAACACCGGGGAGCTGTTTTTT; cdr3_aa: CASSLRAGGPNTGELFF
v_call: TRBV2; d_call: -; clone_size: -; j_call: TRBJ1-1; cdr3_nt: TGTGCCAGCAGTTTCCGACCGGGACGAAAAGCTTTCTTT; cdr3_aa: CASSFRPGRKAFF
v_call: TRBV28; d_call: -; clone_size: -; j_call: TRBJ1-2; cdr3_nt: TGTGCCAGCAGTGGTTCTAATTGGGGCTACACCTTC; cdr3_aa: CASSGSNWGYTF
v_call: TRBV25-1; d_call: -; clone_size: -; j_call: TRBJ1-2; cdr3_nt: TGTGCCAGCAGCGCCGGGCTTCTAAACTATGGCTACACCTTC; cdr3_aa: CASSAGLLNYGYTF
v_call: TRBV7-7; d_call: -; clone_size: once; j_call: TRBJ2-5; cdr3_nt: TGTGCTAGCAGCTTAATCGGGGGAGGAGAGACCCAGTACTTC; cdr3_aa: CASSLIGGGETQYF
v_call: TRBV11-1; d_call: TRBD1; clone_size: -; j_call: TRBJ1-2; cdr3_nt: TGTGCCAGCAGCCCCTCCCAGGGGGGGAACTATGGCTACACCTTC; cdr3_aa: CASSPSQGGNYGYTF
v_call: TRBV10-3; d_call: TRBD2; clone_size: once; j_call: TRBJ2-5; cdr3_nt: TGTGCCATCAGTGCAGGGACTAGCGGGAGGGAGGAGACCCAGTACTTC; cdr3_aa: CAISAGTSGREETQYF
v_call: TRBV4-2; d_call: -; clone_size: -; j_call: TRBJ2-2; cdr3_nt: TGTGCCAGCAGCCAAGGTGTGACTAACACCGGGGAGCTGTTTTTT; cdr3_aa: CASSQGVTNTGELFF
v_call: TRBV28; d_call: TRBD1; clone_size: -; j_call: TRBJ2-7; cdr3_nt: TGTGCCAGCAGTGGGACACAGGGGACAAGTCCCTACGAGCAGTACTTC; cdr3_aa: CASSGTQGTSPYEQYF
v_call: TRBV5-6; d_call: -; clone_size: once; j_call: TRBJ1-5; cdr3_nt: TGTGCCAGCAGCTCTCCGGCGCAGCCCCAGCATTTT; cdr3_aa: CASSSPAQPQHF
v_call: TRBV29-1; d_call: TRBD2; clone_size: once; j_call: TRBJ2-7; cdr3_nt: TGCAGCGTTATCGACCGACTAGCGCCCGCAGATGAGCAGTACTTC; cdr3_aa: CSVIDRLAPADEQYF
v_call: TRBV2; d_call: -; clone_size: -; j_call: TRBJ1-2; cdr3_nt: TGTGCCAGCAGTGATGCGGGTCTTAGATATATTGTTGGCTACACCTTC; cdr3_aa: CASSDAGLRYIVGYTF
v_call: TRBV6-1; d_call: -; clone_size: -; j_call: TRBJ2-5; cdr3_nt: TGTGCCAGCAGTTTTGGAGCTTCGGAGACCCAGTACTTC; cdr3_aa: CASSFGASETQYF
v_call: TRBV5-1; d_call: -; clone_size: once; j_call: TRBJ2-5; cdr3_nt: TGCGCCAGCAGCTTCCAACAGGCCCCGGAGGAGACCCAGTACTTC; cdr3_aa: CASSFQQAPEETQYF
v_call: TRBV19; d_call: -; clone_size: -; j_call: TRBJ2-7; cdr3_nt: TGTGCCAGTAGTGCGGACAGTCTCTACGAGCAGTACTTC; cdr3_aa: CASSADSLYEQYF
v_call: TRBV19; d_call: -; clone_size: -; j_call: TRBJ2-5; cdr3_nt: TGTGCCAGTACCCGGGGGAGCGGCCAAGAGACCCAGTACTTC; cdr3_aa: CASTRGSGQETQYF
v_call: TRBV10-3; d_call: -; clone_size: -; j_call: TRBJ2-3; cdr3_nt: TGTGCCATCGCATCGGTGGGCACAGATACGCAGTATTTT; cdr3_aa: CAIASVGTDTQYF
v_call: TRBV5-6; d_call: -; clone_size: once; j_call: TRBJ2-5; cdr3_nt: TGTGCCAGCAGCCCGGTCCCTACAGGGTGGAGAGAGACCCAGTACTTC; cdr3_aa: CASSPVPTGWRETQYF